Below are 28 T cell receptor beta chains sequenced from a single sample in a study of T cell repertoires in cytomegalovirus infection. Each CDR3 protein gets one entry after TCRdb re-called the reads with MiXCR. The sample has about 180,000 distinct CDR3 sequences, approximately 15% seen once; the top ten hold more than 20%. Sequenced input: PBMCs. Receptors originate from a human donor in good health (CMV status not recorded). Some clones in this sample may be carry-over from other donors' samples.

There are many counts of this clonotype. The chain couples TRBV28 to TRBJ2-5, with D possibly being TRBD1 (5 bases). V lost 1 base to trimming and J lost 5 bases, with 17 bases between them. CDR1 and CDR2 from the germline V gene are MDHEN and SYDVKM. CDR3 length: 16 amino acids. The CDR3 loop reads CASSLSRVRVHETQYF. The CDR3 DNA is TGTGCCAGCAGTTTATCGAGAGTCAGGGTGCACGAGACCCAGTACTTC.

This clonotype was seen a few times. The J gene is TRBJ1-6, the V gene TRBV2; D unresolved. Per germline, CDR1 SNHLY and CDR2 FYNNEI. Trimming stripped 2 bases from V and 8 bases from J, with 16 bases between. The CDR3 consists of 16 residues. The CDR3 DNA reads TGTGCCAGCAGTGAACAAGGACCCCTTGGGGATTCACCCCTCCACTTT. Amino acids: CASSEQGPLGDSPLHF. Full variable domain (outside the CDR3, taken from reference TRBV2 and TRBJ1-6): EPEVTQTPSHQVTQMGQEVILRCVPISNHLYFYWYRQILGQKVEFLVSFYNNEISEKSEIFDDQFSVERPDGSNFTLKIRSTKLEDSAMYFCASSEQGPLGDSPLHFGNGTRLTVT.

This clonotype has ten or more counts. Here the CDR3 DNA reads TGTGCCAGCAACACGGCAGGGCAACCCGGGGAGCTGTTTTTT. Protein product: CASNTAGQPGELFF. The genes are TRBV7-9 and TRBJ2-2; D may be TRBD1 (5 bases). The V gene lost 7 bases and the J gene lost 6 bases, with 15 bases spanning the gap. Germline CDR1 and CDR2: SEHNR and FQNEAQ (reference sequence). The CDR3 is made up of 14 amino acids.

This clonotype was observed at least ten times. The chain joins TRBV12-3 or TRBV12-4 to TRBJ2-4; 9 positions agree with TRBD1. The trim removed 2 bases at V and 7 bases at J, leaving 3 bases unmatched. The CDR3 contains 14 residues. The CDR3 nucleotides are TGTGCCAGCAGTTTACCACAGGGGGCGAACATTCAGTACTTC. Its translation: CASSLPQGANIQYF.

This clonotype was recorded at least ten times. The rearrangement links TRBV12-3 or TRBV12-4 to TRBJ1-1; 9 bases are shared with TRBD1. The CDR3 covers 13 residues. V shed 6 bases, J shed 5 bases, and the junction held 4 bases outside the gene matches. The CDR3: CASSVQGATEAFF. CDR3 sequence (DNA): TGTGCCAGCAGCGTACAGGGGGCGACTGAAGCTTTCTTT.

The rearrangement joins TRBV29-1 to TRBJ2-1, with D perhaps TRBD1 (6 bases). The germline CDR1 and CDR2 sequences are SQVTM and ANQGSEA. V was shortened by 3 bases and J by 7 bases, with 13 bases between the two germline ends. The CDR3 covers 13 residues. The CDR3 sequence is CSVEGASRNEQFF. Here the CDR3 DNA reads TGCAGCGTTGAGGGGGCTAGTAGGAATGAGCAGTTCTTC.

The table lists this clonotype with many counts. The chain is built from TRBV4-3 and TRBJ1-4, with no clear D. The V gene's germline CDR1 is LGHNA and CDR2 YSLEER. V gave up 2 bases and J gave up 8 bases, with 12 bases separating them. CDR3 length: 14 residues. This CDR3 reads CASSQNPAAEKLFF. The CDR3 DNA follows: TGCGCCAGCAGCCAAAACCCGGCAGCCGAAAAACTGTTTTTT.

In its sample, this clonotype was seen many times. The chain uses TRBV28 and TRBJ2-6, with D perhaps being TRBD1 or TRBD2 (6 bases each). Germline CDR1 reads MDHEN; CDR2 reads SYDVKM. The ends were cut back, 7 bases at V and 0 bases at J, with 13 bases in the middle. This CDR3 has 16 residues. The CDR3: CASTLGGISGANVLTF. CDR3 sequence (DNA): TGTGCCAGCACCTTAGGGGGGATCTCTGGGGCCAACGTCCTGACTTTC.

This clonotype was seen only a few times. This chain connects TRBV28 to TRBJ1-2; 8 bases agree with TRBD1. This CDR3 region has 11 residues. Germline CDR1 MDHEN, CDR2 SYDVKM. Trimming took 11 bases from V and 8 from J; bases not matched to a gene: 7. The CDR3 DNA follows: TGTGCCGAGCAGGGGGCTGGCGGCTACACCTTC. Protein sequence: CAEQGAGGYTF.

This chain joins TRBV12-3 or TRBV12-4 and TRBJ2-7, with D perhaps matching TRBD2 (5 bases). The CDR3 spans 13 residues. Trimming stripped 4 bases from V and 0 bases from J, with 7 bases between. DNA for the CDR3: TGTGCCAGCAGTTACGGGATCTCCTACGAGCAGTACTTC. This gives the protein CASSYGISYEQYF.

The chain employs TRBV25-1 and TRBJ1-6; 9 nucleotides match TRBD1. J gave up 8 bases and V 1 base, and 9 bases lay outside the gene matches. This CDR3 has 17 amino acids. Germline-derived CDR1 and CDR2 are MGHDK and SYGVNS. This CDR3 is CASSESRGQGFYSPLHF. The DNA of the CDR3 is TGTGCCAGCAGTGAATCAAGGGGACAGGGATTCTATTCACCCCTCCACTTT. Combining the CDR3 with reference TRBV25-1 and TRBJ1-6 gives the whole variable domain EADIYQTPRYLVIGTGKKITLECSQTMGHDKMYWYQQDPGMELHLIHYSYGVNSTEKGDLSSESTVSRIRTEHFPLTLESARPSHTSQYLCASSESRGQGFYSPLHFGNGTRLTVT.

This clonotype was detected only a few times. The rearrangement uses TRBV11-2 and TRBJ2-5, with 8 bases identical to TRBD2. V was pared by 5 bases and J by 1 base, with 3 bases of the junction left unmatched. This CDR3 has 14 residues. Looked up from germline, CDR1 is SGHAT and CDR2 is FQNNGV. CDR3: CASSRLASQETQYF. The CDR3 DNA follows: TGTGCCAGCAGCCGACTAGCGTCCCAAGAGACCCAGTACTTC.

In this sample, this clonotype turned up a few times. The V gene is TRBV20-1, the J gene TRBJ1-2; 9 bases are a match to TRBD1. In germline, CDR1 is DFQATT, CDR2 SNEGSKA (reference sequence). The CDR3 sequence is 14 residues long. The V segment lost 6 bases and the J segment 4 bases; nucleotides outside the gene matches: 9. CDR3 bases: TGCAGTGCCAGACCGGGACAGGGAGGCTATGGCTACACCTTC. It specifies CSARPGQGGYGYTF.

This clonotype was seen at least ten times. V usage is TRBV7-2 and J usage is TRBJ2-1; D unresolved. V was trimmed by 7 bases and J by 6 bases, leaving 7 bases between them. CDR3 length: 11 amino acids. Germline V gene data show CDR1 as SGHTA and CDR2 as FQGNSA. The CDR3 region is CASTVGNEQFF. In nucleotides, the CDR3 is TGTGCCAGCACAGTGGGCAATGAGCAGTTCTTC.

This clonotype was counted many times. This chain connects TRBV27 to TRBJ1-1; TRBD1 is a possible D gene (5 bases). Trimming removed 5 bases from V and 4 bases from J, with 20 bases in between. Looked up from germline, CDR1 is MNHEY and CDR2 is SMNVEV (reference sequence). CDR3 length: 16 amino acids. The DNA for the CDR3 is TGTGCCAGCAGTACTACTTCGGGACTTCGGGCCACTGAAGCTTTCTTT. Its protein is CASSTTSGLRATEAFF.

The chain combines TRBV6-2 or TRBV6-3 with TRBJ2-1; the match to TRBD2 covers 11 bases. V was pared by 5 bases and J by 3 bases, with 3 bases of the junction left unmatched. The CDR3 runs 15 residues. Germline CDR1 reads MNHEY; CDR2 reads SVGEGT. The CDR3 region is CASSKLAGDYNEQFF. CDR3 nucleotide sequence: TGTGCCAGCAGTAAACTAGCGGGGGACTACAATGAGCAGTTCTTC.

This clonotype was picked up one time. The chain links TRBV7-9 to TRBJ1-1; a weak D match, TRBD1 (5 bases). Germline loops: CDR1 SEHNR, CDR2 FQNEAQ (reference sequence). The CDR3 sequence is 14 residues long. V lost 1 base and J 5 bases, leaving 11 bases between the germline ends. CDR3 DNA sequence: TGTGCCAGCAGCTTAGTCCAGGGTTGGACTGAAGCTTTCTTT. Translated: CASSLVQGWTEAFF.

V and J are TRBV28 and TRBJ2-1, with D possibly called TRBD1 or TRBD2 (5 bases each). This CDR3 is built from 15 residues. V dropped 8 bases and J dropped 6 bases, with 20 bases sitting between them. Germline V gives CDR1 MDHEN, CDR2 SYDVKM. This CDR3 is CASHRTGTAGNEQFF. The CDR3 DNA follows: TGTGCCAGCCACCGTACCGGGACCGCGGGCAATGAGCAGTTCTTC.

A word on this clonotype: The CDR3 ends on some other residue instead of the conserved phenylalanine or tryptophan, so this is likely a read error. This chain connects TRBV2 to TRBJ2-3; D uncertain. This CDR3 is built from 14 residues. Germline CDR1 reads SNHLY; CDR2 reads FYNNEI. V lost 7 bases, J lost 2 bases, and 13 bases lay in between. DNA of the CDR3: TGTGCCAGCATATCGCGCCTTTCCACAGATACGCAGTATATT. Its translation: CASISRLSTDTQYI.

The CDR3 DNA reads TGTGCCAGCAGCGATTTAAGGGTCAGGGGGGCCAACGTCCTGACTTTC. Translated, it gives CASSDLRVRGANVLTF. The J gene is TRBJ2-6, the V gene TRBV7-2; D unclear. Germline V gene sequence: CDR1 SGHTA, CDR2 FQGNSA. This CDR3 region has 16 residues. V gave up 5 bases and J gave up 4 bases, with 15 bases separating them.

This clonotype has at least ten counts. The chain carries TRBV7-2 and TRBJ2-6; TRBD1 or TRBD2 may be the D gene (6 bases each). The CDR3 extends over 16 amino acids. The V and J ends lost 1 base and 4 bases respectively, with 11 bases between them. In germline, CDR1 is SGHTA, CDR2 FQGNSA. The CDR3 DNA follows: TGTGCCAGCAGCTTAGTAGGGGGGAGGGGGGCCAACGTCCTGACTTTC. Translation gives CASSLVGGRGANVLTF. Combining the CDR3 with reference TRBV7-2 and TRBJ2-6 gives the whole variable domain GAGVSQSPSNKVTEKGKDVELRCDPISGHTALYWYRQSLGQGLEFLIYFQGNSAPDKSGLPSDRFSAERTGGSVSTLTIQRTQQEDSAVYLCASSLVGGRGANVLTFGAGSRLTVL.

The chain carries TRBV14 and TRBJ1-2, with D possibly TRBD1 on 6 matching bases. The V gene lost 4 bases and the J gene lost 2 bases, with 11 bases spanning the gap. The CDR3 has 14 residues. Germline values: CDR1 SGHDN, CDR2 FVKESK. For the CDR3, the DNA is TGTGCCAGCAGCCCCTTCCAGGGGAACTATGGCTACACCTTC. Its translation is CASSPFQGNYGYTF.

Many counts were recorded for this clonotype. DNA for the CDR3: TGTGCCAGTAGTTCACGGGACTCTGGAAACACCATATATTTT. As protein: CASSSRDSGNTIYF. This chain connects TRBV19 to TRBJ1-3; D is unresolved. V gave up 5 bases and J gave up 0 bases, with 8 bases separating them. CDR3 length: 14 residues. CDR1 LNHDA and CDR2 SQIVND come from the germline V gene (reference sequence).

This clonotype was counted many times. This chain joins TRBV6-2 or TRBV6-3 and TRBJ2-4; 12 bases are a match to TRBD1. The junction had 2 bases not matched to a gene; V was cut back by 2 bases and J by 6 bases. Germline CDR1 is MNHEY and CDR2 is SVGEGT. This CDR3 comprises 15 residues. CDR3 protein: CASSYGTGGRNIQYF. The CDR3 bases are TGTGCCAGCAGTTACGGGACAGGGGGCAGAAACATTCAGTACTTC.

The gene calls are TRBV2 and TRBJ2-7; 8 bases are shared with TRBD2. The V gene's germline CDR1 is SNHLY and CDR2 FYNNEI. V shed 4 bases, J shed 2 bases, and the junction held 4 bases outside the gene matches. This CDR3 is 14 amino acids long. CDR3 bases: TGTGCCAGCAGTGCGGGGGGGGGAACCTACGAGCAGTACTTC. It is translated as CASSAGGGTYEQYF.

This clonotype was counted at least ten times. CDR3 in DNA: TGTGCCAGCAGCTTAGGAGCGGGTATTGGAAACACCATATATTTT. Its protein is CASSLGAGIGNTIYF. The chain employs TRBV7-6 and TRBJ1-3, with no clear D. Germline V gene sequence: CDR1 SGHVS, CDR2 FNYEAQ. CDR3 length: 15 residues. The V end was cut by 1 base, the J end by 3 bases, with 10 bases between.

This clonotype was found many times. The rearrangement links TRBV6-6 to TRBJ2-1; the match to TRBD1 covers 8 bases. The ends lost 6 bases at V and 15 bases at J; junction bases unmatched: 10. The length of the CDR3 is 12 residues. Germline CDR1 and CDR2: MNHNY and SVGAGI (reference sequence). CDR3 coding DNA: TGTGCCAGCAGCGGGACAGGAAACGGGGGGTTCTTC. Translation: CASSGTGNGGFF.

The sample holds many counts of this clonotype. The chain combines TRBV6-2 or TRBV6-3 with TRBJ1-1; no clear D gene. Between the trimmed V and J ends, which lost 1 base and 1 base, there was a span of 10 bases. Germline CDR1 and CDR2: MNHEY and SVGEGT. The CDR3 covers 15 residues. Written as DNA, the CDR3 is TGTGCCAGCAGTTACTATTCTGGGTGGAACACTGAAGCTTTCTTT. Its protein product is CASSYYSGWNTEAFF.